The 18 T cell receptor beta chains in this list originate from one sample, sequenced in a study of shared clonotypes between healthy human individuals. TCRdb keeps only in-frame clones here, not all; method: immunoSEQ multiplex PCR. Of about 2.1 million clones detected, 90% to 95% appear once; the ten largest clones hold 1.5% to 2%. Naive CD8 cells comprised CD45RO-negative, CCR7-positively selected cells, excluding terminally differentiated effector memory CD45RA+ cells. Sequenced input: naive CD8+ T cells from PBMCs. These receptors were taken from a man aged 18 to 29 in good health. Some clones in this sample may be carry-over from other donors' samples.

The rearrangement joins TRBV28 to TRBJ2-7; the D is unclear. This CDR3 is 13 amino acids long. The V gene lost 7 bases and the J gene lost 5 bases, with 15 bases spanning the gap. CDR1 and CDR2 (germline): MDHEN, SYDVKM. DNA of the CDR3: TGTGCCAGCATCCAAAGTGGGCATAACGAGCAGTACTTC. Translation: CASIQSGHNEQYF. The whole variable domain, remainder taken from reference TRBV28 and TRBJ2-7, is DVKVTQSSRYLVKRTGEKVFLECVQDMDHENMFWYRQDPGLGLRLIYFSYDVKMKEKGDIPEGYSVSREKKERFSLILESASTNQTSMYLCASIQSGHNEQYFGPGTRLTVT.

V usage is TRBV11-2 and J usage is TRBJ2-1; weak D call: TRBD1 (5 bases). The germline CDR1 and CDR2 sequences are SGHAT and FQNNGV. V was cut by 0 bases and J by 4 bases, with 7 bases left in between. The CDR3 runs to 14 residues. In DNA, the CDR3 is TGTGCCAGCAGCTTAGAACAGGAATACAATGAGCAGTTCTTC. Amino acids: CASSLEQEYNEQFF.

This clone was detected once. The J gene is TRBJ2-7, the V gene TRBV30; the match to TRBD1 covers 8 bases. This CDR3 is 12 amino acids long. Germline lookup yields CDR1 GTSNPN and CDR2 SVGIG (reference sequence). Trimming cost V 7 bases and J 1 base; bases outside gene matches: 3. The CDR3 DNA reads TGTGCCTTTTGGACAGGGTCCTACGAGCAGTACTTC. Its protein product is CAFWTGSYEQYF.

The genes are TRBV5-4 and TRBJ1-1; no firm D call. CDR3 size: 14 residues. Trimming left V 0 bases short and J 3 bases short, with 9 bases between. Germline V gene sequence: CDR1 SGHNT, CDR2 YYREEE (reference sequence). The CDR3 region has the DNA TGTGCCAGCAGCTTGGAGCTGAGGGACACTGAAGCTTTCTTT. Translation: CASSLELRDTEAFF.

This chain uses TRBV5-6 with TRBJ2-7; tentatively, D is TRBD1 or TRBD2 (6 bases each). V was cut by 1 base and J by 5 bases, with 13 bases left in between. CDR3 length: 14 residues. Germline V gives CDR1 SGHDT, CDR2 YYEEEE. CDR3 protein: CASSLKRRGNEQYF. In DNA form, the CDR3 reads TGTGCCAGCAGCTTGAAGCGGAGGGGGAACGAGCAGTACTTC.

The gene calls are TRBV7-9 and TRBJ2-4, with no clear D. Trimming removed 11 bases at V and 4 bases at J, with 21 bases between. The germline V gene encodes CDR1 SEHNR and CDR2 FQNEAQ (reference sequence). This CDR3 region has 15 residues. The CDR3, as DNA: TGTGCCGTAGACCTCGAGCAGGCGACGAAAAACATTCAGTACTTC. Translated: CAVDLEQATKNIQYF.

This chain connects TRBV5-1 to TRBJ2-7; 9 nucleotides align to TRBD1. Germline CDR1 and CDR2: SGHRS and YFSETQ. Germline trimming cut 3 bases from V and 5 bases from J; bases unmatched to any gene: 6. CDR3 size: 14 residues. The CDR3 loop is CASSSGQGHDEQYF. The CDR3 coding sequence is TGCGCCAGCAGCTCGGGACAGGGTCATGACGAGCAGTACTTC.

The chain employs TRBV28 and TRBJ2-1; D remains unclear. The CDR3 consists of 16 residues. The germline V and J ends were trimmed by 3 bases and 7 bases, with 19 bases remaining between them. From germline, CDR1 is MDHEN and CDR2 SYDVKM. For the CDR3, the DNA is TGTGCCAGCAGTTTCCCCTCTGGGGTTGTTAGTAATGAGCAGTTCTTC. The encoded protein is CASSFPSGVVSNEQFF.

This chain connects TRBV27 to TRBJ2-7, with TRBD2 as a possible D gene (5 bases). CDR3 length: 13 residues. CDR1 is MNHEY, CDR2 SMNVEV, per germline (reference sequence). Trimming took 5 bases from V and 0 from J, leaving 8 bases between them. The CDR3 loop reads CASSEGVSYEQYF. CDR3 sequence (DNA): TGTGCCAGCAGTGAGGGTGTCTCCTACGAGCAGTACTTC.

The chain combines TRBV27 with TRBJ1-3; 10 nucleotides match TRBD1. CDR1 is MNHEY, CDR2 SMNVEV, per germline (reference sequence). The CDR3 is 18 amino acids. V lost 7 bases, J lost 0 bases, and 12 bases stayed unmatched. The CDR3 sequence is CASTTRGTGDNSGNTIYF. DNA for the CDR3: TGTGCCAGCACCACAAGGGGGACAGGGGATAACTCTGGAAACACCATATATTTT.

The genes are TRBV7-9 and TRBJ1-5; the D is unclear. The V gene lost 8 bases and the J gene lost 0 bases, with 14 bases spanning the gap. CDR1 is SEHNR, CDR2 FQNEAQ, per germline (reference sequence). The CDR3 is made up of 15 amino acids. The CDR3 sequence: CASVAGLNSNQPQHF. Written as DNA, the CDR3 is TGTGCCAGCGTCGCAGGCCTTAATAGCAATCAGCCCCAGCATTTT. Full variable domain (remainder filled in from reference TRBV7-9 and TRBJ1-5): DTGVSQNPRHKITKRGQNVTFRCDPISEHNRLYWYRQTLGQGPEFLTYFQNEAQLEKSRLLSDRFSAERPKGSFSTLEIQRTEQGDSAMYLCASVAGLNSNQPQHFGDGTRLSIL.

J is TRBJ2-3 and V is TRBV9; possibly TRBD2 for D (5 bases). CDR3 size: 16 residues. V dropped 3 bases and J dropped 4 bases, with 18 bases sitting between them. The V gene's germline CDR1 is SGDLS and CDR2 YYNGEE. CDR3: CASSEVGGRIADTQYF. In DNA form, the CDR3 reads TGTGCCAGCAGCGAGGTAGGAGGTAGGATCGCAGATACGCAGTATTTT.

This chain uses TRBV10-3 with TRBJ1-1; D unresolved. The CDR3 is made up of 13 amino acids. The germline V and J ends were trimmed by 5 bases and 0 bases, with 7 bases remaining between them. Germline CDR1 ENHRY, CDR2 SYGVKD. CDR3 sequence (DNA): TGTGCCATCAGTCCGGGGATGAACACTGAAGCTTTCTTT. This sequence encodes CAISPGMNTEAFF.

The CDR3 bases are TGCGCCAGCAGCTTGGCCGGCGGGGAAAGAGCCCAGCATTTT. Translation: CASSLAGGERAQHF. This chain connects TRBV5-1 to TRBJ1-5; the D is unclear. The germline V gene has CDR1 SGHRS and CDR2 YFSETQ. V lost 0 bases, J lost 11 bases, and 15 bases lay in between. This CDR3 contains 14 residues.

The gene calls are TRBV10-2 and TRBJ2-7; 14 bases align to TRBD2. CDR1 and CDR2 from the germline V gene are WSHSY and SAAADI. The CDR3 extends over 20 amino acids. V trimming: 4 bases; J trimming: 2 bases; junction bases outside the gene matches: 16. For the CDR3, the DNA is TGCGCCAGCAGTGTACCTACCGGGACTAGCGGGAGAGGGGCTACCTACGAGCAGTACTTC. Protein: CASSVPTGTSGRGATYEQYF.

The chain has TRBV7-2 and TRBJ1-5, with D maybe TRBD1 (6 bases). The V gene lost 5 bases and the J gene lost 15 bases, with 17 bases spanning the gap. Germline CDR1 and CDR2: SGHTA and FQGNSA. The CDR3 loop spans 12 amino acids. The CDR3 loop is CASSERTGNWHF. CDR3 DNA: TGTGCCAGCAGCGAGCGAACAGGGAACTGGCATTTT.

The chain uses TRBV7-6 and TRBJ2-1; a weak D match, TRBD2 (6 bases). V was clipped by 1 base and J by 9 bases, with 16 bases between them. Germline V gives CDR1 SGHVS, CDR2 FNYEAQ. This CDR3 spans 15 amino acids. CDR3 in DNA: TGTGCCAGCAGCTTAGTCGTCGGGAGCTATAGTGAGCAGTTCTTC. Protein sequence: CASSLVVGSYSEQFF.

With respect to this clone: The identical CDR3 is also encoded by other nucleotide sequences in the sample. V usage is TRBV7-8 and J usage is TRBJ1-2, with D possibly TRBD1 on 6 matching bases. CDR1 and CDR2 from the germline V gene are SGHVS and FQNEAQ. The CDR3 loop spans 14 amino acids. V was pared by 2 bases and J by 3 bases, with 10 bases between. The CDR3 sequence: CASSLLGGYYGYTF. The DNA for the CDR3 is TGTGCCAGCAGCTTATTAGGGGGGTACTATGGCTACACCTTC.